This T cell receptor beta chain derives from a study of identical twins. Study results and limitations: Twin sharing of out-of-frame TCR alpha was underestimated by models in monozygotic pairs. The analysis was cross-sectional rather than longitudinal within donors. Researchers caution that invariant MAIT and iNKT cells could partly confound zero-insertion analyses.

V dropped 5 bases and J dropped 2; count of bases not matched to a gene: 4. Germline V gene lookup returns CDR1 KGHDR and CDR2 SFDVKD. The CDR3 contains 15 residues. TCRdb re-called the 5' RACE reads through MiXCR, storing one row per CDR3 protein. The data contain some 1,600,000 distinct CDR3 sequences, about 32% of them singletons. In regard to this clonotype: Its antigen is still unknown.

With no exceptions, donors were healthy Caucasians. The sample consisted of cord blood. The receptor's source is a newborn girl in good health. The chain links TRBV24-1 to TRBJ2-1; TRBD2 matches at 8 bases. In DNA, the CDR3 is TGTGCCACCAGTGGAGCGGGAGTGACCTACAATGAGCAGTTCTTC. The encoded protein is CATSGAGVTYNEQFF.